These 11 T cell receptor beta chains were sequenced from one sample in a study of Tregs in tolerant kidney transplant recipients. TCRdb's copy holds only in-frame clones and misses some; the assay was immunoSEQ multiplex PCR. The table includes 110,000 or so clones, roughly 92% detected once. Sequenced material: CD4+ T cells from blood. The receptor source for this set is a human donor in good health.

Worth noting for this clone: Sequence at one end of the junction differs from germline and may be a read error. The rearrangement uses TRBV7-7 and TRBJ1-4, with 10 bases identical to TRBD1. The CDR3 is 14 amino acids. The germline V gene has CDR1 SSHAT and CDR2 FNYEAQ (reference sequence). CDR3 sequence (DNA): TGTGCTAGCAGCCCGACAGGGGGCAATGAAAAACTGTTTTTT. This encodes CASSPTGGNEKLFF.

This chain joins TRBV15 and TRBJ1-2; 8 positions match TRBD1. CDR3 length: 16 amino acids. The germline CDR1 and CDR2 sequences are LNHNV and YYDKDF (reference sequence). V dropped 3 bases and J dropped 0; count of bases not matched to a gene: 6. The CDR3 is CATSREGTGTNYGYTF. In DNA, the CDR3 is TGTGCCACCAGCAGGGAGGGGACAGGTACTAACTATGGCTACACCTTC.

This chain joins TRBV7-9 and TRBJ1-5; TRBD1 matches at 8 bases. CDR1 is SEHNR, CDR2 FQNEAQ, per germline (reference sequence). There are 15 residues in the CDR3. V shed 1 base and J 6 bases; nucleotides not matched to a gene: 5. The CDR3 nucleotides read TGTGCCAGCAGCTTAGACGGACAGGGCGGTCAGCCCCAGCATTTT. As protein: CASSLDGQGGQPQHF.

This sequence joins TRBV6-5 and TRBJ2-5, with D perhaps given as TRBD1 or TRBD2 (7 bases each). The CDR3 runs 15 residues. CDR1 MNHEY and CDR2 SVGAGI come from the germline V gene. V lost 0 bases and J 2 bases, leaving 10 bases between the germline ends. The CDR3 loop reads CASSYSRGGQETQYF. The CDR3, as DNA: TGTGCCAGCAGTTACTCCAGGGGGGGACAAGAGACCCAGTACTTC.

The chain employs TRBV7-9 and TRBJ2-7; D not certain. The CDR3 runs 12 residues. Per germline, CDR1 SEHNR and CDR2 FQNEAQ (reference sequence). V gave up 5 bases and J gave up 4 bases, with 9 bases separating them. The CDR3 DNA sequence: TGTGCCAGCAGCCCCTATTTGTACGAGCAGTACTTC. This gives the protein CASSPYLYEQYF.

V gene TRBV4-1 combines with J gene TRBJ1-3, with D possibly TRBD1 on 6 matching bases. Germline CDR1 reads MGHRA; CDR2 reads YSYEKL. V lost 3 bases and J 7 bases, leaving 19 bases between the germline ends. The length of the CDR3 is 16 residues. The DNA for the CDR3 is TGCGCCAGCAGCCAGAGGGGAGGGGGGGATATTAACACCATATATTTT. This sequence encodes CASSQRGGGDINTIYF.

The rearrangement joins TRBV11-2 to TRBJ1-4; the match to TRBD1 covers 8 bases. CDR3 length: 19 residues. V dropped 1 base and J dropped 2; count of bases not matched to a gene: 12. The germline gives CDR1 SGHAT, CDR2 FQNNGV. The CDR3, as DNA: TGTGCCAGCAGCTTAGGGTACAGACAGGGGAAGGTCACTAATGAAAAACTGTTTTTT. Protein product: CASSLGYRQGKVTNEKLFF.

J is TRBJ2-2 and V is TRBV5-1, with unresolved D. The CDR3 covers 15 residues. Germline-derived CDR1 and CDR2 are SGHRS and YFSETQ. The ends were cut back, 3 bases at V and 7 bases at J, with 16 bases in the middle. CDR3 nucleotide sequence: TGCGCCAGCAGCTCTCGACTTGCCGACGGCGGGGAGCTGTTTTTT. Translating gives CASSSRLADGGELFF.

This chain links TRBV6-6 with TRBJ2-7; possibly TRBD1 for D (5 bases). This CDR3 spans 13 amino acids. Trimming left V 0 bases short and J 7 bases short, with 10 bases between. CDR1 and CDR2 from the germline V gene are MNHNY and SVGAGI (reference sequence). This CDR3 reads CASSYSQQVEQYF. DNA of the CDR3: TGTGCCAGCAGTTACTCACAACAGGTAGAGCAGTACTTC.

This chain connects TRBV18 to TRBJ1-1; TRBD1 aligns across 7 bases. Trimming took 1 base from V and 0 from J; bases not matched to a gene: 2. The CDR3 runs to 15 residues. Germline values: CDR1 KGHSH, CDR2 LQKENI. The CDR3 DNA reads TGTGCCAGCTCACCACTAGGGGGCGTGAACACTGAAGCTTTCTTT. Protein: CASSPLGGVNTEAFF.

The count of this clone is one. This chain connects TRBV19 to TRBJ1-2; the D is unclear. The CDR3 contains 13 residues. Deletions cut 9 bases from V and 8 bases from J, with 19 bases between. CDR1 is LNHDA and CDR2 is SQIVND in the germline V gene (reference sequence). The CDR3 region has the DNA TGTGCCAGCAAGGAATTGACCTCCGCGGGCTACACCTTC. Its translation: CASKELTSAGYTF.